This T cell receptor beta chain stems from a study of persistence of HIV-infected CD4 T cells. Whole-study context: Median time on suppressive ART was less than nine years. Notes on the study in general: Degenerate expanded CDR3beta sequences were enriched among CMV- and Gag-responding cells.

In the case of this clone: Its specificity is not known.

The stimulus was an HIV-1 Gag 15-mer peptide pool, 0.95 to 1 ug/peptide/mL. Sorting of responding CD4+ T cells relied on upregulated CD40 ligand together with CD69. Donors were HIV-1-infected adults who began suppressive ART during chronic infection. PBMCs were depleted of CD8+ T cells before stimulation. This was the immunoSEQ version 4 assay in survey mode. TCRdb keeps only in-frame clones here, not all; method: immunoSEQ multiplex PCR. The repertoire holds about 19,000 clones, with less than 75% as singletons. Germline CDR1 is SGHNT and CDR2 is YENEEA. The CDR3 is made up of 13 amino acids. V dropped 2 bases and J dropped 6 bases, with 7 bases sitting between them.

V usage is TRBV11-3 and J usage is TRBJ2-2; D tentatively reads TRBD1 or TRBD2 (5 bases each). This specimen was CD4+ T cells sorted from PBMCs after approximately 18-hour stimulation, taken from a patient who received antiretroviral therapy. The clonotype comes from an adult woman with HIV who was CMV-seropositive. The CDR3 coding sequence is TGTGCCAGCAGCTTAAGGGACCCCGGGGAGCTGTTTTTT. Residues: CASSLRDPGELFF.